This TCR beta chain was sequenced in a study of long-term antiretroviral therapy in people with HIV. Survey level was the resolution at which the v3.0 immunoSEQ assay ran. Repertoires were generated with immunoSEQ multiplex PCR, while TCRdb's copy carries only in-frame clones and drops some. The top ten hold approximately 12% of the sample, which has more than 15,000 clones, around 89% seen once. Trimming took 5 bases from V and 8 from J; bases not matched to a gene: 6. Germline V gene data show CDR1 as MNHNY and CDR2 as SVGAGI (reference sequence). The CDR3 spans 13 residues. Study findings and constraints: It was observed that HIV repertoires exhibited narrower CDR3 length ranges than controls.

About this clone: The antigen is unknown.

The gene calls are TRBV6-6 and TRBJ2-1, with 7 positions matching TRBD1. Sequencing was performed on unsorted PBMCs, taken 0.7 years before starting antiretroviral therapy. The receptor was isolated from a man in his forties or fifties with HIV. CDR3 region: CASSPERGHEQFF. CDR3 bases: TGTGCCAGCAGTCCCGAGAGGGGGCATGAGCAGTTCTTC.